This T cell receptor (beta chain) stems from a study of OX40 agonist ivuxolimab in advanced cancers. TCRdb's copy holds only in-frame clones and misses some; the assay was immunoSEQ multiplex PCR. This sample has tens of thousands of clones; 91% occur once, and the top ten carry approximately 3.9%. Anyone with autoimmune disease history or systemic immunosuppression was excluded. Researchers took blood at baseline, on cycle 4 day 1, and on cycle 7 day 1. Germline V CDR1 and CDR2: MNHEY, SMNVEV (reference sequence). There are 14 residues in the CDR3. With V trimmed by 5 bases and J by 6 bases, 6 bases remained unmatched. Study-level findings and limits: Antigen specificity was not determined for the expanded peripheral T cells.

Of note for this clone: What it binds is unknown.

The receptor was derived from an adult with an advanced solid tumor such as melanoma, head and neck, liver or kidney cancer. This specimen consisted of CD4+ or CD8+ T cells sorted from blood, obtained in a trial of the OX40 agonist ivuxolimab. The gene calls are TRBV27 and TRBJ2-2, with TRBD1 identical over 7 bases. CDR3 bases: TGTGCCAGCAGTCCCAACACAGGGGCCGGGGAGCTGTTTTTT. Translating it yields CASSPNTGAGELFF.